This T cell receptor (beta chain) was documented in a study of TIL therapy for anti-PD-1-resistant metastatic lung cancer. The CDR3 has 17 residues. CDR1 LNHDA and CDR2 SQIVND come from the germline V gene (reference sequence). V was pared by 5 bases and J by 4 bases, with 20 bases between. This sample's time point: pre-treatment sample, taken before nivolumab and TIL therapy. The immunoSEQ assay was v3. Using immunoSEQ multiplex PCR, the repertoire was profiled, and TCRdb retains in-frame clones only, with some absent. The sample holds about 46,000 clones, 80% to 90% seen once. The TCR sequence derives from a person between 25 and 79 years old with non-small cell lung cancer. J is TRBJ2-2 and V is TRBV19; D perhaps matches TRBD1 (6 bases). Sequenced here: blood, sampled at baseline. The CDR3 coding sequence is TGTGCCAGTAGTCGACCAACAGGGATGGGATCCACCGGGGAGCTGTTTTTT. It specifies CASSRPTGMGSTGELFF.